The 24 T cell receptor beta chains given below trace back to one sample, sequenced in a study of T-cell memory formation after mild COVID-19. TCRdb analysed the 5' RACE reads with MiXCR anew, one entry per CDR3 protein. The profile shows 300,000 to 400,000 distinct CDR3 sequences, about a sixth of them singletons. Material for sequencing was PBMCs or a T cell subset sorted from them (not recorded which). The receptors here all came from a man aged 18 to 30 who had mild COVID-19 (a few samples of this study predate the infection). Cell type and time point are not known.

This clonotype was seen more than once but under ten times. CDR3 in DNA: TGTGCCAGCAGCCGGACAGGATCGAACAATGAGCAGTTCTTC. It encodes CASSRTGSNNEQFF. V usage is TRBV12-3 or TRBV12-4 and J usage is TRBJ2-1, with TRBD1 matching over 7 bases. J lost 5 bases, V lost 6 bases, and 7 bases had no gene match. The CDR3 extends over 14 amino acids.

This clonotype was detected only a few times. For the CDR3, the DNA is TGTGCCAGCAGCAACTCGGACGGTTCCTACGAGCAGTACTTC. This translates into CASSNSDGSYEQYF. The chain employs TRBV21-1 and TRBJ2-7. TRBV21-1 is flagged as a pseudogene. The CDR3 is 14 residues long.

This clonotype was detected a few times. The CDR3 here is CASSDTGFYEQYF. DNA for the CDR3: TGTGCCAGCAGCGATACAGGTTTCTACGAGCAGTACTTC. The gene calls are TRBV6-1 and TRBJ2-7, with D tentatively TRBD1 (5 bases). Germline-derived CDR1 and CDR2 are MNHNS and SASEGT. Trimming removed 6 bases from V and 3 bases from J, with 12 bases in between. This CDR3 contains 13 residues.

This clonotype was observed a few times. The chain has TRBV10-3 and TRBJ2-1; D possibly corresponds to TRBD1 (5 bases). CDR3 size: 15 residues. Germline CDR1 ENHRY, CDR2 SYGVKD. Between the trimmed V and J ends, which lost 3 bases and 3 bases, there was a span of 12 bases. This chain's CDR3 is CAISDPGPGYNEQFF. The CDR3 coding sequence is TGTGCCATCAGTGACCCAGGGCCTGGCTACAATGAGCAGTTCTTC.

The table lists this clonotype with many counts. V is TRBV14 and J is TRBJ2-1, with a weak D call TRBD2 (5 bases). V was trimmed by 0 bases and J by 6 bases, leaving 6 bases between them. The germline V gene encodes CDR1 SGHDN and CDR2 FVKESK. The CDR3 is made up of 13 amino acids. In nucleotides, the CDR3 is TGTGCCAGCAGCCAAGATGGGAGCAATGAGCAGTTCTTC. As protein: CASSQDGSNEQFF.

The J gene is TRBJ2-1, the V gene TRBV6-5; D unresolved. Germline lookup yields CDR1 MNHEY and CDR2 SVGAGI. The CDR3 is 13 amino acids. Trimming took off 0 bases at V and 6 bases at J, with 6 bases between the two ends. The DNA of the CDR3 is TGTGCCAGCAGTTACTCTCTGGTCAATGAGCAGTTCTTC. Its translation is CASSYSLVNEQFF.

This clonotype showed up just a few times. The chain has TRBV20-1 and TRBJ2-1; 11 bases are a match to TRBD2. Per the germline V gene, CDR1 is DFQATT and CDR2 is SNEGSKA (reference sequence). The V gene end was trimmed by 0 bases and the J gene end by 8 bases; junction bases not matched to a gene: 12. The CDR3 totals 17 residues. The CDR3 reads CSAREMTSGVIRDEQFF. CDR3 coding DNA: TGCAGTGCTAGAGAAATGACTAGCGGGGTCATCCGGGATGAGCAGTTCTTC.

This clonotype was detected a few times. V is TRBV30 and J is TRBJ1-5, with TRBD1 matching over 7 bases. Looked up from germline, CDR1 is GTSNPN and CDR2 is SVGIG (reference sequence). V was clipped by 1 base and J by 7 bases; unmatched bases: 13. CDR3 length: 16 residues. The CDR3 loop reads CAWSAGSAGGKQPQHF. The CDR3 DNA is TGTGCCTGGAGTGCCGGTTCCGCAGGGGGAAAACAGCCCCAGCATTTT.

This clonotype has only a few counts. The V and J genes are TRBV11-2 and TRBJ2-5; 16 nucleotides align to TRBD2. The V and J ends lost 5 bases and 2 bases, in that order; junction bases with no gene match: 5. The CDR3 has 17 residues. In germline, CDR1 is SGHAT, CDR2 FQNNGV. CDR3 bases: TGTGCCAGCAGCCCCTTGGGACTAGCGGGGGGGCAAGAGACCCAGTACTTC. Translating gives CASSPLGLAGGQETQYF. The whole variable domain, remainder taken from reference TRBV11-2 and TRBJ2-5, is EAGVAQSPRYKIIEKRQSVAFWCNPISGHATLYWYQQILGQGPKLLIQFQNNGVVDDSQLPKDRFSAERLKGVDSTLKIQPAKLEDSAVYLCASSPLGLAGGQETQYFGPGTRLLVL.

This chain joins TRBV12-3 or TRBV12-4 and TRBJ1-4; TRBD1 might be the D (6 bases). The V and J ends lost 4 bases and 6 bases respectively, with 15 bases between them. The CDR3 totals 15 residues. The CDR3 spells CASSSFGGLYEKLFF. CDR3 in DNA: TGTGCCAGCAGTTCCTTCGGGGGGCTGTATGAAAAACTGTTTTTT.

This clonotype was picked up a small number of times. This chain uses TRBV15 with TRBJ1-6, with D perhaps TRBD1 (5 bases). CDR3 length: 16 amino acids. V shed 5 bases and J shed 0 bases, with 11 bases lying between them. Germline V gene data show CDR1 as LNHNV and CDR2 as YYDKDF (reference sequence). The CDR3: CATSSRGSSYNSPLHF. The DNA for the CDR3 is TGTGCCACCAGCTCCCGGGGGAGCTCCTATAATTCACCCCTCCACTTT.

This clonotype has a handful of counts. CDR3 nucleotides: TGTGCCAGCAGTTACTCTCCTACGGCAGATACGCAGTATTTT. Translation: CASSYSPTADTQYF. The rearrangement links TRBV6-5 to TRBJ2-3; D is uncertain. The CDR3 length is 14 residues. V was shortened by 0 bases and J by 4 bases, with 8 bases between the two germline ends. Germline values: CDR1 MNHEY, CDR2 SVGAGI.

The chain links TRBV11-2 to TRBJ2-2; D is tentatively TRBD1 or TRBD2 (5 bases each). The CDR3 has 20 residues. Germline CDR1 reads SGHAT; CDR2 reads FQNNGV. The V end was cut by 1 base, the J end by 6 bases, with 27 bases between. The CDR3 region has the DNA TGTGCCAGCAGCTTAGGTAGAACCCTCGGGGCTGGCCGCCCTGCCGGGGAGCTGTTTTTT. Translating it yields CASSLGRTLGAGRPAGELFF.

CDR3 nucleotide sequence: TGCGCCAGCAGCTTCTCGGGGATGGCAGATACGCAGTATTTT. It encodes CASSFSGMADTQYF. The rearrangement joins TRBV5-1 to TRBJ2-3; tentatively, D is TRBD2 (5 bases). V dropped 2 bases and J dropped 4 bases, with 11 bases sitting between them. This CDR3 comprises 14 residues. Germline loops: CDR1 SGHRS, CDR2 YFSETQ.

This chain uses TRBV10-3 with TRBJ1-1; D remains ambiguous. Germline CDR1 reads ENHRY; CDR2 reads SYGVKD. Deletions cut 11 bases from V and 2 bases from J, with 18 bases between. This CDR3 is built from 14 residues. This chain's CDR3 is CAVKGSPTNTEAFF. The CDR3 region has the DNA TGTGCCGTCAAGGGCAGCCCAACCAACACTGAAGCTTTCTTT.

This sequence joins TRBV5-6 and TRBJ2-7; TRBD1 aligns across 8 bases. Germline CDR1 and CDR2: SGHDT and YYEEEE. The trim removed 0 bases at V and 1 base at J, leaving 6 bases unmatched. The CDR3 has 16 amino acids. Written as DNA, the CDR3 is TGTGCCAGCAGCTTGGGGCGGAGGACAGGGTCCTACGAGCAGTACTTC. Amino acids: CASSLGRRTGSYEQYF.

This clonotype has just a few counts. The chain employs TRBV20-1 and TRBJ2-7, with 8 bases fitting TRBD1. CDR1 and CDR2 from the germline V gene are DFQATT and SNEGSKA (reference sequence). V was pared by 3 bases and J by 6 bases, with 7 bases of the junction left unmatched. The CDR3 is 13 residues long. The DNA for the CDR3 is TGCAGTGCTAGGACAGGGGACAGGAGCGAGCAGTACTTC. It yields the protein CSARTGDRSEQYF.

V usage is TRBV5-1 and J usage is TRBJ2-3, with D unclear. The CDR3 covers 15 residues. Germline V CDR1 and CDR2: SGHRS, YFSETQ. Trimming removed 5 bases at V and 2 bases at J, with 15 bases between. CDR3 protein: CASSIGVDSTDTQYF. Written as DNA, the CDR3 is TGCGCCAGCAGTATAGGAGTAGATTCCACAGATACGCAGTATTTT.

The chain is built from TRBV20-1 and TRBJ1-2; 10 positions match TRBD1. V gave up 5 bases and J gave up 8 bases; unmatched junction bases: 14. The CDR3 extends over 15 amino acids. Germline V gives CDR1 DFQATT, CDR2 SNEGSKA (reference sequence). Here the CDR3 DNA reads TGCAGTGCTCCTCCCTCCGGACAGGGGGATGACGGCTACACCTTC. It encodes CSAPPSGQGDDGYTF.

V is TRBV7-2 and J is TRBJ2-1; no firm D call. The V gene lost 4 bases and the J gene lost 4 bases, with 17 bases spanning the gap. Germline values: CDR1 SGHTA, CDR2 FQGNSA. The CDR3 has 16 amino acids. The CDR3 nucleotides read TGTGCCAGCAGCTCCTCTGGGTACCTTTCTTACAATGAGCAGTTCTTC. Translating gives CASSSSGYLSYNEQFF.

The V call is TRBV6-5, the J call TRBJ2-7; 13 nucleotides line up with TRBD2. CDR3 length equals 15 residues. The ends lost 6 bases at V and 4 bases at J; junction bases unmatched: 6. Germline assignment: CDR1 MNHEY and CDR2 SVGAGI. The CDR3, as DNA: TGTGCCAGCAGAAAACTAGCGGGGGGGCGTTACGAGCAGTACGTC. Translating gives CASRKLAGGRYEQYV.

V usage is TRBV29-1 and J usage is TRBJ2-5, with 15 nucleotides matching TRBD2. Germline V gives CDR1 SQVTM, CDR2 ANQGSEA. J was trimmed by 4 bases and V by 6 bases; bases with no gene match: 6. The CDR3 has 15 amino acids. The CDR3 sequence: CSVDGLAGGRETQYF. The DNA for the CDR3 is TGCAGCGTAGACGGACTAGCGGGGGGGCGAGAGACCCAGTACTTC.

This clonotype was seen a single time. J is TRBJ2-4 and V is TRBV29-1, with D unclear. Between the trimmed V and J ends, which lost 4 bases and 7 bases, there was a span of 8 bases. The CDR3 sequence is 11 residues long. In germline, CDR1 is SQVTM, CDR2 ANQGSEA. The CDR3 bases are TGCAGCGTTGTTAGCAGTAACATTCAGTACTTC. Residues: CSVVSSNIQYF.

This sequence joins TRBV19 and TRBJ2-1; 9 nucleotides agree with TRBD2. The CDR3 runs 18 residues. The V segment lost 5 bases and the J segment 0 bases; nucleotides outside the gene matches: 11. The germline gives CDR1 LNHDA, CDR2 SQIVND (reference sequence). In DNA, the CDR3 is TGTGCCAGTAGTCGTTCGCGGGGGGGCCGCAGCTCCTACAATGAGCAGTTCTTC. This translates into CASSRSRGGRSSYNEQFF.